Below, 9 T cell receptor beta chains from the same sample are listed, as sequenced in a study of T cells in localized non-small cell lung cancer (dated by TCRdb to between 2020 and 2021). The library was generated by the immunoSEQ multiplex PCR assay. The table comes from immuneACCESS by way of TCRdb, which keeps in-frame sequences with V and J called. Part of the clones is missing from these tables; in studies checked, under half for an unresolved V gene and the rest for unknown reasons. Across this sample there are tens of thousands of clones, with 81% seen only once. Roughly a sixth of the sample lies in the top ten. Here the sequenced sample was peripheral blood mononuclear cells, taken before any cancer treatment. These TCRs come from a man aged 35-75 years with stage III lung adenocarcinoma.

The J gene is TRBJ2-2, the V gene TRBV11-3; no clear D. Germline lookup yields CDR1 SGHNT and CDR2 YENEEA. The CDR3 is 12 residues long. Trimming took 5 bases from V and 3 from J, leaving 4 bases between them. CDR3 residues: CASSDYTGELFF. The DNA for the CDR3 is TGTGCCAGCAGCGACTACACCGGGGAGCTGTTTTTT. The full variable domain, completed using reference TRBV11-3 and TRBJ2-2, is EAGVVQSPRYKIIEKKQPVAFWCNPISGHNTLYWYLQNLGQGPELLIRYENEEAVDDSQLPKDRFSAERLKGVDSTLKIQPAELGDSAVYLCASSDYTGELFFGEGSRLTVL.

CDR3 protein: CASSLARGPYEQYF. CDR3 nucleotides: TGCGCCAGCAGCTTGGCCAGGGGCCCCTACGAGCAGTACTTC. The chain uses TRBV5-1 and TRBJ2-7; D may be TRBD1 (6 bases). V was clipped by 0 bases and J by 2 bases, with 9 bases between them. The length of the CDR3 is 14 residues. Per the germline V gene, CDR1 is SGHRS and CDR2 is YFSETQ.

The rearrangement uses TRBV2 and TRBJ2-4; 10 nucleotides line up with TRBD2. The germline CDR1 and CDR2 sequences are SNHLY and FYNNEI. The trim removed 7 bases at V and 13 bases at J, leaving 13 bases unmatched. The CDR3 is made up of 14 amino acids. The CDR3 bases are TGTGCCAGCACCCCAAAAGCGGGGGGGCCGGAGCAGTACTTC. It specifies CASTPKAGGPEQYF.

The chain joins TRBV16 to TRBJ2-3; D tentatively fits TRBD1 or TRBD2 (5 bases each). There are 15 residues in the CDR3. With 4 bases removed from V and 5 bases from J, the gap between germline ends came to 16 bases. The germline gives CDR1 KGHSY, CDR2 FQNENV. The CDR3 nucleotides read TGTGCCAGCAGCCTGGGACGATCCGCAGGAGATACGCAGTATTTT. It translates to CASSLGRSAGDTQYF.

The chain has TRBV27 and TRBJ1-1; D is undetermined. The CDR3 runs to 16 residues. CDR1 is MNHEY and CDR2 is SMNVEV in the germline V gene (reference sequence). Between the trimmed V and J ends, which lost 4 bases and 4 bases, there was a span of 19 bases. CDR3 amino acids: CASSSKSWGLGTEAFF. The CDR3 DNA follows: TGTGCCAGCAGTTCTAAGTCTTGGGGTCTGGGCACTGAAGCTTTCTTT.

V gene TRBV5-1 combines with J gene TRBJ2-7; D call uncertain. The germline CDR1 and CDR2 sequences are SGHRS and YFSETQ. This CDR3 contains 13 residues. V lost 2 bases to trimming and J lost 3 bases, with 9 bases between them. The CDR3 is CASSLGSLYEQYF. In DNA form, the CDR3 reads TGCGCCAGCAGCTTAGGGTCCCTCTACGAGCAGTACTTC.

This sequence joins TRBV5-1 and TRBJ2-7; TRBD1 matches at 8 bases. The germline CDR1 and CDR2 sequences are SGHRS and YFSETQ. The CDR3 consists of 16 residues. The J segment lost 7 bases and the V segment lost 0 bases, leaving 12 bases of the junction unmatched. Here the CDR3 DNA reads TGCGCCAGCAGCTTGGAAGGCCGACAGGGGTATCGGGAGCAGTACTTC. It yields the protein CASSLEGRQGYREQYF.

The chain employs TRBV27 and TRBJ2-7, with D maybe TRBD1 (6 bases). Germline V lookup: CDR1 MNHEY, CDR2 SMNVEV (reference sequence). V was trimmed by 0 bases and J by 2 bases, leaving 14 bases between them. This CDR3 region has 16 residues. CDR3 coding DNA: TGTGCCAGCAGTTTATCGATTACAGGGTCCCCCTACGAGCAGTACTTC. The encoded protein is CASSLSITGSPYEQYF.

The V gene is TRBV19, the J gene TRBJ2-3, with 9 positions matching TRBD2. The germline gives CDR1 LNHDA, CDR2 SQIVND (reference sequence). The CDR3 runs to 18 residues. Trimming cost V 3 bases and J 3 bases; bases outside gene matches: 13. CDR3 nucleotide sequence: TGTGCCAGTAGTATTCGGCCTAGCGGGATCGGGGTGACAGATACGCAGTATTTT. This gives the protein CASSIRPSGIGVTDTQYF.